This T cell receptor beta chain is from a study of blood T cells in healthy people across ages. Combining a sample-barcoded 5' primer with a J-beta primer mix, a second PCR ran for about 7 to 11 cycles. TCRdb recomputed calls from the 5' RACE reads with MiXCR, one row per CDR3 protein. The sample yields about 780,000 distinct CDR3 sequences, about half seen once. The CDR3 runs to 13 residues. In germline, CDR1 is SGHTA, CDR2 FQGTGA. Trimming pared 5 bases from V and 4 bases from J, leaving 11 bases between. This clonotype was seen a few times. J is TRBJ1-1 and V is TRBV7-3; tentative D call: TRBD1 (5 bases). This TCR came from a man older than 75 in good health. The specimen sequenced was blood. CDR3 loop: CASSVGQSTEAFF. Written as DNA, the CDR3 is TGTGCCAGCAGCGTCGGACAAAGCACTGAAGCTTTCTTT.